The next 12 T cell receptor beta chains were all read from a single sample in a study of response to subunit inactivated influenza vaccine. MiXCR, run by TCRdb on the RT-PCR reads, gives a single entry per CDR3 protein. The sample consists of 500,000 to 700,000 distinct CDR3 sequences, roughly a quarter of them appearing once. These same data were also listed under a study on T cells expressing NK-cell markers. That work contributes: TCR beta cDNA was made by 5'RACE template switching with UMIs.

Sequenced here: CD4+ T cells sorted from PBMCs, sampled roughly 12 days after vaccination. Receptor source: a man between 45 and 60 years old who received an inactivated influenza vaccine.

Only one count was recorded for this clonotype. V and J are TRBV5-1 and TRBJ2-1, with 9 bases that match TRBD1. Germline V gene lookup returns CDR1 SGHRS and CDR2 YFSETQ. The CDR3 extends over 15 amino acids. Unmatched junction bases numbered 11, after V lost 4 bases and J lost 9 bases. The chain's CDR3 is CASSTGQGYDTEQFF. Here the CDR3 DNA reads TGCGCCAGCAGCACCGGACAGGGGTATGACACTGAGCAGTTCTTC.

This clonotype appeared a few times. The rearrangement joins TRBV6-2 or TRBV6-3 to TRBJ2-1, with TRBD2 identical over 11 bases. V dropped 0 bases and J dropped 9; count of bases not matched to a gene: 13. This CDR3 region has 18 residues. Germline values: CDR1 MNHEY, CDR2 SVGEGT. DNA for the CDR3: TGTGCCAGCAGTTACTCGAAGGATCGACTAGCGGGAAGGGGTGAGCAGTTCTTC. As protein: CASSYSKDRLAGRGEQFF.

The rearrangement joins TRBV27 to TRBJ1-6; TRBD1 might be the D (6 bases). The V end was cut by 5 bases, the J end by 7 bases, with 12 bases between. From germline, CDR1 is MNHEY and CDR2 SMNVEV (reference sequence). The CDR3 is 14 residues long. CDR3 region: CASSGAGDNSPLHF. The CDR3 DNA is TGTGCCAGCAGTGGGGCAGGGGACAATTCACCCCTCCACTTT.

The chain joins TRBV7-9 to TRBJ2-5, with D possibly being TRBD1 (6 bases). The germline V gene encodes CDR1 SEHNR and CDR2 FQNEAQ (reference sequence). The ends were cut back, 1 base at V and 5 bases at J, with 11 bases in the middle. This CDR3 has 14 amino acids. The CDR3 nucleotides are TGTGCCAGCAGCTTAGAATCCAGGGGTGAGACCCAGTACTTC. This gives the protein CASSLESRGETQYF.

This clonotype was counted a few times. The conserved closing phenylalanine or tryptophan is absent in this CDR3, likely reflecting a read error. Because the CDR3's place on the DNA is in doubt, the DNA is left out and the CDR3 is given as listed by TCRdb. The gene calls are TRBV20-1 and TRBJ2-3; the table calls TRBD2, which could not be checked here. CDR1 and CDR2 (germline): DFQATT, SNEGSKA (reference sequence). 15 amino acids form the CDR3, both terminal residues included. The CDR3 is CSASLRLAGSDTQYP.

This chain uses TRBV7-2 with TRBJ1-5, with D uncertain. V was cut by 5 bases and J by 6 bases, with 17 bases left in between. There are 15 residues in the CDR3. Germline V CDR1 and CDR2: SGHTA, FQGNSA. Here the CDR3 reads CASSPVVTVRQPQHF. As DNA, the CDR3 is TGTGCCAGCAGCCCCGTAGTCACCGTCCGTCAGCCCCAGCATTTT.

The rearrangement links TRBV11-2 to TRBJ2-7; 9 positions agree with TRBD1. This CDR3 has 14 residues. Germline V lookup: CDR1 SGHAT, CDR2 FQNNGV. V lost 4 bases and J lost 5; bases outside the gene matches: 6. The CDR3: CASSYRDRVHEQYF. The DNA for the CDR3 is TGTGCCAGCAGCTACCGGGACAGGGTCCACGAGCAGTACTTC.

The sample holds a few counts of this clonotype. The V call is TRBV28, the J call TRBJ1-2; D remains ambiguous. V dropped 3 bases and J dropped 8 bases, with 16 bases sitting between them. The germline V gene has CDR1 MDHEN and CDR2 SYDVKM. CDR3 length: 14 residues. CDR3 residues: CASSFPTATGGYTF. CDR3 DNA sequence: TGTGCCAGCAGTTTCCCGACGGCGACCGGGGGCTACACCTTC.

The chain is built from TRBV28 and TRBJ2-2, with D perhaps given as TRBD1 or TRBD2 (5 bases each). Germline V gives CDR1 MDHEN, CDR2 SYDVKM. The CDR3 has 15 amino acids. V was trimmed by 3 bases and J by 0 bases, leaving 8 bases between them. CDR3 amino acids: CASSFGAANTGELFF. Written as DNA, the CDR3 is TGTGCCAGCAGTTTCGGGGCAGCGAACACCGGGGAGCTGTTTTTT. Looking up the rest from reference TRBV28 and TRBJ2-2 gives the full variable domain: DVKVTQSSRYLVKRTGEKVFLECVQDMDHENMFWYRQDPGLGLRLIYFSYDVKMKEKGDIPEGYSVSREKKERFSLILESASTNQTSMYLCASSFGAANTGELFFGEGSRLTVL.

This chain's CDR3 is CASSHLPRDEQYF. DNA for the CDR3: TGCGCCAGCAGCCATCTCCCTCGGGACGAGCAGTACTTC. The rearrangement uses TRBV4-3 and TRBJ2-7; no firm D call. Germline V gene data show CDR1 as LGHNA and CDR2 as YSLEER. CDR3 length equals 13 residues. Trimming removed 3 bases from V and 5 bases from J, with 11 bases in between.

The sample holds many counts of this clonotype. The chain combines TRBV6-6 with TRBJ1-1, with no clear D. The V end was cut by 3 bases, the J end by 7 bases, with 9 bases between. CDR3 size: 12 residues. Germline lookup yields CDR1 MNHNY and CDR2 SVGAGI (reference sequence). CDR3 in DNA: TGTGCCAGCAGTTATAAGAGAGATGAAGCTTTCTTT. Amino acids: CASSYKRDEAFF.

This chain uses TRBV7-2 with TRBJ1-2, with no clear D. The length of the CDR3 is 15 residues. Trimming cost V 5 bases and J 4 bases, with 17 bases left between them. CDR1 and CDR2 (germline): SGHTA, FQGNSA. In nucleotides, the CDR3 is TGTGCCAGCAGCGCGACAAGAGTTGCCAGCTATGGCTACACCTTC. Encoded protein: CASSATRVASYGYTF.